Listed below are T cell receptor beta chains from one sample, sequenced in a study of blood T cell repertoires in COVID-19. The protocol was immunoSEQ multiplex PCR, while the TCRdb copy is restricted to in-frame clones and leaves out a portion. The data contain around 9,800 clones, nearly 90% of them singletons. Sequencing was performed on peripheral blood. The receptors were gathered from a man under 40 with active or convalescent COVID-19. CDR3s include the opening cysteine and the closing phenylalanine or tryptophan. D genes are given only for firm matches. Rows may omit the clone size; those that give it use once, few, many or a size class.

>TRBV2|TRBD1|TRBJ1-2|few
CASSGQGANYGYTF
>TRBV3-1/TRBV3-2|TRBD1|TRBJ1-4|.
CASSLQGAEEKLFF
>TRBV5-4|TRBD1|TRBJ1-2|.
CASSRPGQGADYTF
>TRBV5-1|.|TRBJ2-6|.
CASSPSGRSGANVLTF
>TRBV6-5|TRBD1|TRBJ1-2|.
CASSDSTGGGYGYTF
>TRBV27|TRBD1|TRBJ1-5|.
CASSFGTVNQPQHF
>TRBV4-2|.|TRBJ1-5|.
CASSQDLEVQPQHF
>TRBV5-1|TRBD1|TRBJ1-1|.
CASSHQDRGNTEAFF
>TRBV3-1/TRBV3-2|TRBD2|TRBJ2-4|.
CASSQGTSADIQYF
>TRBV7-9|.|TRBJ2-4|.
CASSLGGRSMNIQYF
>TRBV10-3|TRBD1|TRBJ1-5|.
CAISTGGEGSNQPQHF
>TRBV24-1|TRBD2|TRBJ2-3|.
CATSDFKTSGGTDTQYF
>TRBV6-4|.|TRBJ1-5|.
CASSHQLLGNQPQHF
>TRBV6-4|TRBD2|TRBJ2-3|.
CASSDSNSGGPDTQYF
>TRBV18|TRBD1|TRBJ2-3|.
CASSPPSRGPDTQYF
>TRBV6-2/TRBV6-3|.|TRBJ2-3|.
CASSTPNRETQYF
>TRBV10-3|TRBD2|TRBJ2-3|.
CAISATSGGGPDTQYF
>TRBV30|.|TRBJ1-2|.
CAWDSSNYGYTF
>TRBV25-1|TRBD1|TRBJ2-7|.
CASSGTGGGYEQYF
>TRBV5-4|.|TRBJ1-6|.
CASSLALTGSPLHF
>TRBV6-5|TRBD1|TRBJ1-5|medium-sized
CASRDREGEPQHF
>TRBV5-1|TRBD1|TRBJ2-5|.
CASSPTGEVSETQYF
>TRBV30|.|TRBJ2-3|.
CAWSDAQRLTDTQYF
>TRBV10-3|TRBD1|TRBJ1-4|few
CATCRGQGDEKLFF
>TRBV4-2|.|TRBJ1-1|.
CASSRQENTEAFF
>TRBV6-4|TRBD1|TRBJ2-3|few
CASSATGDLDTQYF
>TRBV2|.|TRBJ2-7|.
CASSVLGRANYEQYF
>TRBV9|TRBD1|TRBJ2-5|.
CASSVGARQGVGETQYF
>TRBV11-3|TRBD1|TRBJ2-3|.
CASSRTGDGTDTQYF
>TRBV13|TRBD2|TRBJ2-3|.
CATSGGTDTQYF
>TRBV29-1|.|TRBJ2-5|.
CSVERNTGIQTQYF
>TRBV7-2|.|TRBJ1-2|.
CASSPQAGEAYGYTF
>TRBV11-2|TRBD2|TRBJ2-5|.
CASSQSGSQETQYF
>TRBV6-1|TRBD1|TRBJ2-3|few
CASSEAETGADTQYF
>TRBV30|TRBD1|TRBJ1-2|.
CAWKGQGRNYGYTF
>TRBV6-5|TRBD1|TRBJ2-5|.
CASSYNGQGQETQYF
>TRBV24-1|TRBD2|TRBJ2-1|once
CATSPAGGYNEQFF
>TRBV19|TRBD1|TRBJ1-2|.
CASSDRGIGYTF
>TRBV19|TRBD2|TRBJ2-1|.
CASSRGTSGGIDEQFF
>TRBV6-4|TRBD1|TRBJ2-3|few
CASSAGTGDTDTQYF